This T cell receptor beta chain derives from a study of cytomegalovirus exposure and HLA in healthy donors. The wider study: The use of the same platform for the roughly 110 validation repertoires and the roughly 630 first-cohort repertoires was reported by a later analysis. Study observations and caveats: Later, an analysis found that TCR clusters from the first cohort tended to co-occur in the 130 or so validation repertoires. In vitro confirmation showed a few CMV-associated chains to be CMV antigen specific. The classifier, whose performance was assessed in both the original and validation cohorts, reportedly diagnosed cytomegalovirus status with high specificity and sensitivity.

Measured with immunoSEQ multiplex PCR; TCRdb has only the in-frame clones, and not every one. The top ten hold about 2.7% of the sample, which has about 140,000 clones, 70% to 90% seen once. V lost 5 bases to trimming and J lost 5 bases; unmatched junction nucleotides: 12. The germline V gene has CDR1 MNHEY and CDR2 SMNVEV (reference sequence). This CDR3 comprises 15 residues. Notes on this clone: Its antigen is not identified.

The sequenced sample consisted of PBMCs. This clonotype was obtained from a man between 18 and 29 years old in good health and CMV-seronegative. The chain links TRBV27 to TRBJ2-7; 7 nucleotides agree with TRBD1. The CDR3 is CASSIIPGQTHEQYF. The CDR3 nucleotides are TGTGCCAGCAGTATAATTCCGGGACAGACCCACGAGCAGTACTTC.